A single sample gave rise to the 10 T cell receptor beta chains below, sequenced in a study of PD-L1 blockade in urothelial cancer. Libraries were prepared by immunoSEQ multiplex PCR; TCRdb keeps only in-frame clonotypes and omits some of them. The table includes about 71,000 clones, around nine tenths detected once. The material sequenced was PBMCs, taken around atezolizumab (anti-PD-L1) treatment. These receptors were obtained from a man aged 60-69 years with urothelial cancer.

V usage is TRBV19 and J usage is TRBJ2-2; 7 positions match TRBD2. Germline V gene sequence: CDR1 LNHDA, CDR2 SQIVND (reference sequence). Trimming removed 3 bases from V and 2 bases from J; junction bases left unmatched: 6. The CDR3 extends over 16 amino acids. The CDR3 nucleotides are TGTGCCAGTAGTATCAACGGGGGGATTAACACCGGGGAGCTGTTTTTT. It codes for CASSINGGINTGELFF. Drawing the rest from reference TRBV19 and TRBJ2-2, the complete variable domain is DGGITQSPKYLFRKEGQNVTLSCEQNLNHDAMYWYRQDPGQGLRLIYYSQIVNDFQKGDIAEGYSVSREKKESFPLTVTSAQKNPTAFYLCASSINGGINTGELFFGEGSRLTVL.

This chain connects TRBV21-1 to TRBJ2-3; TRBD1 is the table's D call and was not checked against the DNA. TRBV21-1 is tagged as a pseudogene. The CDR3 runs 16 residues. CDR3 nucleotide sequence: TGTGCCAGCGCTGCCTGTGGGACATCGTATCCTAGTACGCAGTATTTT. Protein: CASAACGTSYPSTQYF.

The chain links TRBV7-9 to TRBJ2-1, with TRBD2 identical over 9 bases. The CDR3 loop spans 17 amino acids. Germline CDR1 SEHNR, CDR2 FQNEAQ (reference sequence). J lost 8 bases, V lost 0 bases, and 11 bases had no gene match. CDR3: CASSLAQLAGTFDEQFF. CDR3 sequence (DNA): TGTGCCAGCAGCTTAGCGCAGCTAGCGGGGACCTTTGATGAGCAGTTCTTC.

V is TRBV7-9 and J is TRBJ2-7; 7 nucleotides line up with TRBD1. CDR1 is SEHNR, CDR2 FQNEAQ, per germline (reference sequence). Trimming took 5 bases from V and 3 from J; bases not matched to a gene: 13. This CDR3 has 16 amino acids. The CDR3 sequence: CASSPGTVLTNYEQYF. The CDR3, as DNA: TGTGCCAGCAGCCCCGGGACAGTGCTTACCAACTACGAGCAGTACTTC.

The chain uses TRBV21-1 and TRBJ2-6; the table gives TRBD1 as D, unverified against the DNA. TRBV21-1 is a documented pseudogene. This CDR3 contains 19 residues. The CDR3 DNA follows: TGTGCCAGCAGCAGAGATCCGGGACAGGAAAAGGCTGGGGCCAACGTCCTGACTTTC. Protein: CASSRDPGQEKAGANVLTF.

CDR3 sequence (DNA): TGTGCCATCAGTGAGAGGTTGGACAGGTTCTATGGCTACACCTTC. This sequence encodes CAISERLDRFYGYTF. This chain joins TRBV10-3 and TRBJ1-2; 7 nucleotides align to TRBD1. The CDR3 contains 15 residues. Germline CDR1 and CDR2: ENHRY and SYGVKD. The trim removed 2 bases at V and 4 bases at J, leaving 7 bases unmatched.

The V gene is TRBV6-5, the J gene TRBJ1-4; tentatively, D is TRBD1 (5 bases). Trimming took 10 bases from V and 4 from J, leaving 13 bases between them. The CDR3 is 13 residues long. Germline assignment: CDR1 MNHEY and CDR2 SVGAGI. The CDR3 DNA follows: TGTGCCACTCGTGACAGCCTTAATGAAAAACTGTTTTTT. Protein: CATRDSLNEKLFF.

The genes are TRBV6-5 and TRBJ2-6; the D gene is possibly TRBD2 (6 bases). This CDR3 has 15 residues. V was pared by 7 bases and J by 1 base, with 11 bases between. Germline V gene sequence: CDR1 MNHEY, CDR2 SVGAGI. CDR3 in DNA: TGTGCCAGCACCGACGGAGGGTCTGGGGCCAACGTCCTGACTTTC. Translated, it gives CASTDGGSGANVLTF.

The chain couples TRBV2 to TRBJ2-2; 11 bases fit TRBD2. Trimming removed 4 bases from V and 7 bases from J; junction bases left unmatched: 2. This CDR3 spans 14 amino acids. Germline V gene lookup returns CDR1 SNHLY and CDR2 FYNNEI. This CDR3 is CASSGLAGSGELFF. CDR3 DNA: TGTGCCAGCAGTGGACTAGCGGGGAGCGGGGAGCTGTTTTTT. The full variable domain, rest sourced from reference TRBV2 and TRBJ2-2, is EPEVTQTPSHQVTQMGQEVILRCVPISNHLYFYWYRQILGQKVEFLVSFYNNEISEKSEIFDDQFSVERPDGSNFTLKIRSTKLEDSAMYFCASSGLAGSGELFFGEGSRLTVL.

This sequence joins TRBV25-1 and TRBJ2-5; 9 nucleotides match TRBD1. V shed 3 bases and J 4 bases; nucleotides not matched to a gene: 6. This CDR3 spans 15 amino acids. Germline V gene lookup returns CDR1 MGHDK and CDR2 SYGVNS. The CDR3 nucleotides read TGTGCCAGCAGTGACGGGACAGGGATGCTAGAGACCCAGTACTTC. Encoded protein: CASSDGTGMLETQYF.